The 27 T cell receptor beta chains listed next were all sequenced from one sample in a study of response to subunit inactivated influenza vaccine. MiXCR, run by TCRdb on the RT-PCR reads, gives a single entry per CDR3 protein. The sample has about 570,000 distinct CDR3 sequences; approximately 10% are singletons. In addition, the sample was reused for a study of T cells expressing NK-cell markers. That study reports: Researchers built TCR beta cDNA using 5'RACE template switching with UMIs.

Sequencing was performed on PBMCs from blood, taken on the day of vaccination. These receptors were taken from a man between 45 and 60 years old who received an inactivated influenza vaccine.

This clonotype was counted at least ten times. This chain joins TRBV12-3 or TRBV12-4 and TRBJ1-5; the match to TRBD1 covers 7 bases. The junction had 7 bases not matched to a gene; V was cut back by 5 bases and J by 3 bases. This CDR3 is built from 15 residues. CDR3: CASSPGDSINQPQHF. CDR3 DNA: TGTGCCAGCAGTCCGGGGGACAGCATCAATCAGCCCCAGCATTTT.

This chain joins TRBV5-1 and TRBJ2-4, with D perhaps TRBD1 (6 bases). CDR3 length: 11 amino acids. Germline assignment: CDR1 SGHRS and CDR2 YFSETQ. V was pared by 3 bases and J by 14 bases, with 12 bases between. CDR3 residues: CASSYRDTKYF. The CDR3 DNA is TGCGCCAGCAGCTACCGGGACACCAAGTACTTC.

There are a few counts of this clonotype. This chain joins TRBV6-1 and TRBJ2-4, with D possibly matching TRBD1 (6 bases). The ends were cut back, 6 bases at V and 2 bases at J, with 14 bases in the middle. CDR3 length equals 15 residues. CDR1 MNHNS and CDR2 SASEGT come from the germline V gene. CDR3 DNA sequence: TGTGCCAGCAGCACCGACAGGCAAACCAAAAACATTCAGTACTTC. Translated: CASSTDRQTKNIQYF.

This rearrangement joins TRBV3-1 to TRBJ1-6; no firm D call. The V gene's germline CDR1 is LGHDT and CDR2 YNNKEL (reference sequence). This CDR3 contains 14 residues. The V gene lost 2 bases and the J gene lost 8 bases, with 10 bases spanning the gap. The CDR3 DNA follows: TGTGCCAGCAGCCAACGGGATTACTATTCACCCCTCCACTTT. It is translated as CASSQRDYYSPLHF.

This chain connects TRBV19 to TRBJ2-7; D not certain. Germline loops: CDR1 LNHDA, CDR2 SQIVND (reference sequence). This CDR3 contains 14 residues. V was clipped by 3 bases and J by 2 bases, with 11 bases between them. The chain's CDR3 is CASSIYGATYEQYF. The CDR3 DNA sequence: TGTGCCAGTAGTATTTACGGAGCAACCTACGAGCAGTACTTC.

This clonotype was picked up many times. The chain employs TRBV15 and TRBJ1-1; TRBD1 is a possible D gene (6 bases). The CDR3 runs 14 residues. The germline CDR1 and CDR2 sequences are LNHNV and YYDKDF (reference sequence). V lost 2 bases, J lost 6 bases, and 13 bases lay in between. CDR3 region: CATSRNRERSEAFF. The CDR3 nucleotides are TGTGCCACCAGCAGAAACAGGGAACGGTCTGAAGCTTTCTTT.

Only a few counts were recorded for this clonotype. The CDR3, as DNA: TGTGCCAGCAGCGTGGTTTTTGACACCGGGGAGCTGTTTTTT. Protein: CASSVVFDTGELFF. V and J are TRBV9 and TRBJ2-2; D gene ambiguous. CDR1 is SGDLS and CDR2 is YYNGEE in the germline V gene. Trimming removed 2 bases at V and 3 bases at J, with 8 bases between. CDR3 length: 14 amino acids. Full variable domain (remainder filled in from reference TRBV9 and TRBJ2-2): DSGVTQTPKHLITATGQRVTLRCSPRSGDLSVYWYQQSLDQGLQFLIQYYNGEERAKGNILERFSAQQFPDLHSELNLSSLELGDSALYFCASSVVFDTGELFFGEGSRLTVL.

The chain employs TRBV7-9 and TRBJ1-1; TRBD1 might be the D (5 bases). The germline V gene has CDR1 SEHNR and CDR2 FQNEAQ (reference sequence). The CDR3 is 14 amino acids. V was trimmed by 5 bases and J by 6 bases, leaving 16 bases between them. The DNA for the CDR3 is TGTGCCAGCAGCCCGAGGGGCCGAGGGGCTGAAGCTTTCTTT. This sequence encodes CASSPRGRGAEAFF.

This chain joins TRBV24-1 and TRBJ1-1, with a weak D call TRBD1 (5 bases). Trimming left V 6 bases short and J 2 bases short, with 15 bases between. The length of the CDR3 is 15 residues. Germline values: CDR1 KGHDR, CDR2 SFDVKD. CDR3 in amino acids: CATSWGVWANTEAFF. CDR3 DNA: TGTGCCACCAGTTGGGGCGTTTGGGCTAACACTGAAGCTTTCTTT.

This clonotype has more than one count but fewer than ten. This rearrangement joins TRBV6-1 to TRBJ2-2; perhaps TRBD2 as D (5 bases). Germline CDR1 reads MNHNS; CDR2 reads SASEGT. Trimming removed 6 bases at V and 5 bases at J, with 13 bases between. This CDR3 contains 14 residues. The CDR3 region is CASSPPSGTGELFF. The CDR3 coding sequence is TGTGCCAGCAGCCCTCCCTCGGGGACCGGGGAGCTGTTTTTT.

The chain combines TRBV12-3 or TRBV12-4 with TRBJ1-2; tentative D call: TRBD1 (5 bases). CDR3 length: 15 residues. Trimming removed 7 bases at V and 2 bases at J, with 17 bases between. CDR3 sequence (DNA): TGTGCCAGCACCCGAGGGGCAGGAGGCAACTATGGCTACACCTTC. Residues: CASTRGAGGNYGYTF.

This chain links TRBV5-6 with TRBJ2-5; D possibly corresponds to TRBD1 (6 bases). The V gene's germline CDR1 is SGHDT and CDR2 YYEEEE. The CDR3 totals 13 residues. The V end lost 6 bases, the J end lost 4 bases, and 13 bases lay between the germline ends. CDR3 DNA: TGTGCCAGCAACCACAGGGTCGGAGAGACCCAGTACTTC. Translated, it gives CASNHRVGETQYF. Full variable domain (missing parts from reference TRBV5-6 and TRBJ2-5): DAGVTQSPTHLIKTRGQQVTLRCSPKSGHDTVSWYQQALGQGPQFIFQYYEEEERQRGNFPDRFSGHQFPNYSSELNVNALLLGDSALYLCASNHRVGETQYFGPGTRLLVL.

The chain is built from TRBV9 and TRBJ2-7; 7 bases are shared with TRBD1. The CDR3 is made up of 15 amino acids. Germline assignment: CDR1 SGDLS and CDR2 YYNGEE. The trim removed 3 bases at V and 0 bases at J, leaving 6 bases unmatched. The CDR3 coding sequence is TGTGCCAGCAGCGAGGGGACAGTTTTCTCCTACGAGCAGTACTTC. This sequence encodes CASSEGTVFSYEQYF.

This clonotype appeared a few times. The chain joins TRBV5-5 to TRBJ2-7, with no clear D. Germline values: CDR1 SGHKS, CDR2 YYEKEE (reference sequence). Trimming stripped 0 bases from V and 6 bases from J, with 16 bases between. CDR3 length: 15 amino acids. CDR3: CASSLAGQVASEQYF. The DNA of the CDR3 is TGTGCCAGCAGCTTGGCCGGGCAGGTAGCCTCCGAGCAGTACTTC.

The chain uses TRBV6-2 or TRBV6-3 and TRBJ2-5; 9 positions match TRBD2. The germline CDR1 and CDR2 sequences are MNHEY and SVGEGT. The junction had 12 bases not matched to a gene; V was cut back by 3 bases and J by 4 bases. The CDR3 loop spans 17 amino acids. The CDR3 sequence: CASSYAVAGVRRETQYF. The CDR3 bases are TGTGCCAGCAGTTATGCCGTAGCGGGAGTGAGAAGAGAGACCCAGTACTTC.

The table lists this clonotype with a few counts. The chain recombines TRBV7-9 with TRBJ2-5; no clear D gene. The CDR3 covers 15 residues. Germline V gene sequence: CDR1 SEHNR, CDR2 FQNEAQ (reference sequence). V lost 4 bases to trimming and J lost 2 bases, with 14 bases between them. The CDR3 bases are TGTGCCAGCAGCTCCCGGAAAGGGCAACAAGAGACCCAGTACTTC. Translated: CASSSRKGQQETQYF. The full variable domain, rest sourced from reference TRBV7-9 and TRBJ2-5, is DTGVSQNPRHKITKRGQNVTFRCDPISEHNRLYWYRQTLGQGPEFLTYFQNEAQLEKSRLLSDRFSAERPKGSFSTLEIQRTEQGDSAMYLCASSSRKGQQETQYFGPGTRLLVL.

The V and J genes are TRBV7-2 and TRBJ2-1; no firm D call. Germline CDR1 reads SGHTA; CDR2 reads FQGNSA. This CDR3 spans 15 amino acids. With 2 bases removed from V and 3 bases from J, the gap between germline ends came to 11 bases. CDR3 in DNA: TGTGCCAGCAGCTTACCGGAGACCTACTACAATGAGCAGTTCTTC. This gives the protein CASSLPETYYNEQFF.

This chain connects TRBV4-2 to TRBJ2-2; 7 bases align to TRBD2. CDR3 length equals 15 residues. Per germline, CDR1 LGHNA and CDR2 YNFKEQ. Trimming at V came to 2 bases and at J to 5 bases, leaving 5 bases not matched to a gene. CDR3 region: CASSQPRTRTGELFF. In DNA, the CDR3 is TGTGCCAGCAGCCAACCCCGGACTAGAACCGGGGAGCTGTTTTTT.

This clonotype appeared a few times. For the CDR3, the DNA is TGTGCCAGTACCTATTCCTCCGTGCGACAGGGGACATACAATGAGCAGTTCTTC. This codes for CASTYSSVRQGTYNEQFF. V usage is TRBV19 and J usage is TRBJ2-1, with 8 bases lining up with TRBD1. V gave up 7 bases and J gave up 4 bases; unmatched junction bases: 18. The CDR3 runs to 18 residues. Germline lookup yields CDR1 LNHDA and CDR2 SQIVND (reference sequence).

V and J are TRBV10-3 and TRBJ1-1; 8 positions agree with TRBD1. V shed 6 bases and J 3 bases; nucleotides not matched to a gene: 9. In germline, CDR1 is ENHRY, CDR2 SYGVKD. This CDR3 contains 15 residues. The CDR3: CAIRDRVYGYTEAFF. The CDR3 DNA is TGTGCCATCAGGGACAGGGTTTATGGGTACACTGAAGCTTTCTTT.

This CDR3 reads CASSQESNQPQHF. The CDR3 DNA reads as TGCGCCAGCAGCCAAGAATCTAATCAGCCCCAGCATTTT. The chain links TRBV4-3 to TRBJ1-5; D remains ambiguous. CDR1 and CDR2 from the germline V gene are LGHNA and YSLEER. The CDR3 has 13 residues. Deletions cut 0 bases from V and 4 bases from J, with 4 bases between.

This chain links TRBV24-1 with TRBJ2-1, with D perhaps TRBD2 (5 bases). This CDR3 contains 13 residues. CDR1 is KGHDR, CDR2 SFDVKD, per germline. The V end was cut by 4 bases, the J end by 7 bases, with 10 bases between. DNA for the CDR3: TGTGCCACCAGTGAACTGGGAGAAAATGAGCAGTTCTTC. Translating gives CATSELGENEQFF.

In its sample, this clonotype was seen a few times. The chain links TRBV11-1 to TRBJ2-5; 7 bases map to TRBD2. The CDR3 extends over 14 amino acids. V was clipped by 5 bases and J by 7 bases; unmatched bases: 10. Germline V gene sequence: CDR1 SGHAT, CDR2 FQDESV (reference sequence). The CDR3 nucleotides are TGTGCCAGCAGCGGCAACGCGGGGGACGGGACCCAGTACTTC. It is translated as CASSGNAGDGTQYF.

The gene calls are TRBV20-1 and TRBJ1-6, with 8 bases identical to TRBD1. CDR1 and CDR2 from the germline V gene are DFQATT and SNEGSKA (reference sequence). V gave up 3 bases and J gave up 9 bases; unmatched junction bases: 7. The CDR3 loop spans 14 amino acids. The DNA for the CDR3 is TGCAGTGCTAGGGAGGACAGGGCCGGTTCACCCCTCCACTTT. It is translated as CSAREDRAGSPLHF.

The rearrangement joins TRBV9 to TRBJ2-2; D uncertain. CDR1 and CDR2 from the germline V gene are SGDLS and YYNGEE. This CDR3 region has 14 residues. V dropped 2 bases and J dropped 0 bases, with 5 bases sitting between them. This CDR3 is CASSVNTNTGELFF. DNA of the CDR3: TGTGCCAGCAGCGTTAATACGAACACCGGGGAGCTGTTTTTT.

This clonotype was detected ten times or more. The CDR3: CASSAGTTEKLFF. The CDR3 DNA reads as TGTGCCAGCAGCGCGGGAACCACGGAAAAACTGTTTTTT. The chain employs TRBV3-1 and TRBJ1-4; no reliable D call. V lost 5 bases and J 8 bases, leaving 12 bases between the germline ends. The CDR3 is 13 residues long. From germline, CDR1 is LGHDT and CDR2 YNNKEL (reference sequence).

This clonotype showed up just a few times. This rearrangement joins TRBV7-2 to TRBJ1-1; weak D call: TRBD1 (6 bases). Germline V lookup: CDR1 SGHTA, CDR2 FQGNSA. This CDR3 is built from 14 residues. Between the trimmed V and J ends, which lost 5 bases and 3 bases, there was a span of 13 bases. The CDR3 DNA follows: TGTGCCAGCAGCCTAGAGGGACAAGACACTGAAGCTTTCTTT. It yields the protein CASSLEGQDTEAFF.